This T cell receptor (beta chain) was identified during a study of tissue T cells after allogeneic stem cell transplantation (dated by TCRdb to 2022 to 2024). In terms of the full investigation: When multiple samples of a tissue existed, pathologist review of H&E sections prioritized samples with histologically apparent lymphocytes for sequencing. The study profiled TCR beta repertoires across many tissues from research autopsies of patients with and without GVHD, plus mouse models of GVHD. The human part of the study was a prospective observational study with no blinding and no randomization. The study at large found these results: Within patients, how anatomically similar tissues were was a major factor shaping TCR repertoire composition, regardless of disease or transplant status. Which tissue TCRs were alloreactive or antigen-specific was not determined in the study, and some of the clones might have been host cells that persisted. Only a few T cell clones appeared in more than one patient, yet motif-based clustering showed tissue-specific repertoire signatures that were shared between patients. In both patients and mice, T cells from blood and spleen picked up only a limited part of the TCR repertoire that was detected in tissues. Blood samples were not available from the non-GVHD comparator patients. A small and clinically heterogeneous patient cohort was studied, and sampling depth was acknowledged as a limitation.

Libraries were made using the immunoSEQ multiplex PCR assay. Adaptive Biotechnologies performed TCRbeta CDR3 sequencing at survey depth and reported CDR3 sequences, V/J genes, productive frequency, and template counts. TCR beta CDR3 regions were amplified from genomic DNA instead of RNA. On the authors' methods: Pairwise repertoire overlap between tissues was quantified with Jensen-Shannon divergence, where 1 means complete divergence and 0 identical. Based on pairwise JSD values, tissues were grouped by single-linkage agglomerative hierarchical clustering, and the results were shown as dendrograms. GLIPH2 was applied to all patient samples using simulation_depth 1000, kmer_min_depth 3, and cdr3_length_cutoff 8, and only groups with more than two unique CDR3s were retained. A standardized tissue-overlap score was calculated by extrapolating Jaccard GLIPH-group overlap across patients to a standard repertoire size of 1000 clones. Linear mixed-effect models, with tissue as a fixed effect and individual as a random effect, were used to test how diversity related to clinical or experimental variables. TCRdb obtained this table from immuneACCESS and retained in-frame rearrangements with V and J assigned. These tables miss some clones; where compared with another copy, unresolved V genes account for less than half of the shortfall, and the remainder is unexplained. That table supplies the V and J calls and clone size; D and trimming were determined from the DNA. The table for this sample lists 9,000 to 10,000 clones; less than 65% of them were counted only once. The ten largest account for 9.6% of the sample.

Details on this clone: Its antigen target is currently unknown. No per-base quality is available; no much larger clone lies one base away.

Taken from the germline V gene, the CDR1 and CDR2 loops are MNHEY and SVGEGT. After removal of 2 bases from V and 2 bases from J, the junction retains 4 bases not matched to a gene. There are 16 amino acids in the CDR3, from cysteine to phenylalanine inclusive. Only the CDR3 portion is preserved as DNA: 48 bases, with reading frame beginning at the first base. The time point label on this specimen signifies: human tissue collected at research (rapid) autopsy. For comparison, three non-HCT patients with other cancers were selected retrospectively, each having at least five GI tract samples and no known GI disease at death. After a median post-mortem interval of roughly 9.8 hours, autopsy tissues were collected, including GI sites from esophagus to rectum, liver, skin, and lymphoid organs such as spleen. Each autopsy specimen was cut in two, with one portion flash-frozen in liquid nitrogen and the remainder formalin-fixed, and the outer muscle layers of GI specimens were removed. To extract genomic DNA from frozen tissues, either the Mag-Bind Blood & Tissue DNA HDQ 96 Kit on a Chemagic 360 or the DNeasy Blood & Tissue Kit was used. Because of concern about red blood cell contamination, extracted DNA underwent additional purification with the Genomic DNA Clean & Concentrator-25 kit.

The chain links TRBV6-2 or TRBV6-3 with TRBJ2-1; TRBD2 lines up with 9 middle nucleotides. Sequences were derived from tissue from the jejunum, sampled at autopsy. This receptor was obtained from a woman aged 18-55 years with breast cancer. The CDR3 amino acid sequence is: CASSYGSGGTYNEQFF. The DNA reads as follows: TGTGCCAGCAGTTACGGTAGCGGGGGTACCTACAATGAGCAGTTCTTC.